This T cell receptor (beta chain) was sequenced in a study of CD8 T cells in Susac syndrome. Study observations and caveats: The study conceded that relatively few individuals underwent its TCR sequencing and HLA analysis.

It was with random hexamers that 0.5 to 1 ug RNA was reverse transcribed. TCR beta CDR3 was amplified by immunoSEQ multiplex PCR. This amplification extended across 54 Vbeta and 13 Jbeta segments. One entry per CDR3 protein results from TCRdb running MiXCR on the immunoSEQ multiplex PCR reads. The sample contains about 440,000 distinct CDR3 sequences, 75% to 90% of which appear only once. It was treatment-naive patients with stable or active relapsing-remitting disease who made up the multiple sclerosis controls. TEMRA cells were FACS-enriched and CD8+ and CD4+ T cells negatively isolated. The CDR3 sequence is 14 residues long. The V end was cut by 8 bases, the J end by 6 bases, with 17 bases between. Regarding this clonotype: The antigen remains undetermined.

The chain combines TRBV12-3 or TRBV12-4 with TRBJ2-1, with D possibly matching TRBD2 (6 bases). The sequence was collected from a human donor with multiple sclerosis. The specimen was CD8+ T cells from PBMCs. This CDR3 is CASLPPGASNEQFF. The CDR3 DNA reads as TGTGCCAGCCTTCCCCCGGGAGCAAGCAATGAGCAGTTCTTC.